Shown below are 2 T cell receptor beta chains from a single sample sequenced in a study of blood T cell repertoires in COVID-19. TCRdb's copy holds only in-frame clones and misses some; the assay was immunoSEQ multiplex PCR. Of fewer than 450,000 clones in the sample, 85% to 90% are singletons; the top ten hold approximately 7.4%. The material sequenced was peripheral blood. These TCRs come from a woman between 70 and 85 years old with COVID-19, enrolled during active disease.

This rearrangement joins TRBV9 to TRBJ1-6; D is unclear. Trimming removed 3 bases at V and 7 bases at J, with 11 bases between. Germline V lookup: CDR1 SGDLS, CDR2 YYNGEE. The CDR3 loop spans 14 amino acids. DNA of the CDR3: TGTGCCAGCAGCGCCGAGACACCAAATTCACCCCTCCACTTT. Protein sequence: CASSAETPNSPLHF. The full variable domain, with the rest looked up from reference TRBV9 and TRBJ1-6, is DSGVTQTPKHLITATGQRVTLRCSPRSGDLSVYWYQQSLDQGLQFLIQYYNGEERAKGNILERFSAQQFPDLHSELNLSSLELGDSALYFCASSAETPNSPLHFGNGTRLTVT.

The chain is built from TRBV19 and TRBJ2-2, with D perhaps matching TRBD2 (5 bases). CDR3 length equals 15 residues. Germline CDR1 is LNHDA and CDR2 is SQIVND (reference sequence). Trimming pared 5 bases from V and 1 base from J, leaving 11 bases between. CDR3 DNA: TGTGCCAGTAGTCTGCAAGCGGTGAACACCGGGGAGCTGTTTTTT. Amino acid sequence: CASSLQAVNTGELFF.